A selection of T cell receptor beta chains follows, all from one sample in a study of T cells in Graves' hyperthyroidism and ophthalmopathy. One entry per CDR3 protein, called by TCRdb with MiXCR from the multiplex PCR reads. The sample holds around 570,000 distinct CDR3 sequences, about 20% seen once. Source material: blood. These receptors were taken from a man aged 35-49 years with Graves' ophthalmopathy. Each CDR3 is given with its conserved first and last residue. Each record gives: V gene, J gene, D gene, clone size, CDR3 protein, CDR3 DNA. A D gene is named only where the DNA matches it firmly. Expanded clones are given a class, and other clones once, few, many or no size at all.

>TRBV12-3/TRBV12-4|TRBJ2-1|-|few
CASRGPGGSGVNEQFF
TGTGCCAGCAGAGGACCGGGGGGCTCGGGAGTAAATGAGCAGTTCTTC
>TRBV2|TRBJ1-1|-|many
CASSQYQHTSEAFF
TGTGCCAGCAGCCAATACCAACACACCTCTGAAGCTTTCTTT
>TRBV6-1|TRBJ2-6|TRBD2|many
CASRDGLAGNSGANVLTF
TGTGCCAGCAGGGACGGACTAGCGGGGAACTCTGGGGCCAACGTCCTGACTTTC
>TRBV3-1|TRBJ1-1|-|many
CASSQDPGLNTEAFF
TGTGCCAGCAGCCAAGACCCAGGGTTGAACACTGAAGCTTTCTTT
>TRBV28|TRBJ2-1|-|few
CASRSSRDSTYNEQFF
TGTGCCAGCAGATCATCCCGGGACTCCACCTACAATGAGCAGTTCTTC
>TRBV12-3/TRBV12-4|TRBJ1-5|-|many
CASRQQEYSNQPQHF
TGTGCCAGCAGACAACAGGAGTATAGCAATCAGCCCCAGCATTTT
>TRBV27|TRBJ1-5|-|-
CASSLSVVGPQHF
TGTGCCAGCAGTTTATCGGTGGTTGGGCCCCAACATTTT
>TRBV12-3/TRBV12-4|TRBJ2-7|-|-
CASSTLESGEQYF
TGTGCCAGCAGTACCTTAGAATCGGGAGAGCAGTACTTC
>TRBV4-3|TRBJ1-1|-|-
CASRPRDLSEAFF
TGCGCCAGCAGACCCAGGGATCTCTCTGAAGCTTTCTTT
>TRBV20-1|TRBJ1-5|TRBD1|many
CSAVSGTGFNQPQHF
TGCAGTGCTGTATCCGGGACAGGGTTCAATCAGCCCCAGCATTTT
>TRBV5-4|TRBJ2-3|-|-
CASSPLLGTAGTDTQYF
TGTGCCAGCAGCCCACTCCTAGGCACGGCGGGCACAGATACGCAGTATTTT
>TRBV20-1|TRBJ2-4|-|few
CSARDRAGANIQYF
TGCAGTGCTAGAGATAGGGCAGGGGCAAACATTCAGTACTTC
>TRBV24-1|TRBJ2-7|TRBD2|-
CATSDPGLAGTYEQYF
TGTGCCACCAGTGACCCTGGGCTAGCGGGGACCTACGAGCAGTACTTC
>TRBV9|TRBJ1-3|-|-
CASSVGGHRGNTIYF
TGTGCCAGCAGCGTGGGAGGACATAGGGGAAACACCATATATTTT
>TRBV24-1|TRBJ2-5|-|few
CATSEAGLQETQYF
TGTGCCACCAGTGAAGCGGGTCTTCAAGAGACCCAGTACTTC
>TRBV30|TRBJ1-3|-|few
CACDSISGNTIHF
TGTGCCTGTGACAGTATATCTGGAAACACCATACATTTT
>TRBV20-1|TRBJ1-5|-|few
CSARQRGNQPQHF
TGCAGTGCTCGTCAGAGGGGCAATCAGCCCCAGCATTTT
>TRBV18|TRBJ2-4|-|many
CASSPYSTATGNIQYF
TGTGCCAGCTCACCATATTCGACCGCCACGGGAAACATTCAGTACTTC
>TRBV3-1|TRBJ1-5|-|few
CASSPSRIHSLAQPQHF
TGTGCCAGCAGCCCTTCCCGGATTCACAGTTTAGCTCAGCCCCAGCATTTT
>TRBV27|TRBJ2-6|TRBD2|-
CASSPQGLAGSSGANVLTF
TGTGCCAGCAGTCCCCAAGGACTAGCGGGTAGCTCTGGGGCCAACGTCCTGACTTTC
>TRBV29-1|TRBJ1-2|-|few
CSVGGGQLYGYTF
TGCAGCGTTGGTGGCGGGCAGCTCTATGGCTACACCTTC
>TRBV2|TRBJ2-5|-|-
CASRLAETQYF
TGTGCCAGCAGGCTGGCAGAGACCCAGTACTTC